This T cell receptor (beta chain) stems from a study of human T cells and chemical hapten exposure. Study as a whole: Donors were sensitized with 2% DPC on the upper inner arm. Upper-back patches of 0.01% DPC were read at 6 days.

The sample's time point: patch test 2, 6 weeks after DPC sensitization. Treatment described: therapeutic diphenylcyclopropenone sensitization with weekly scalp DPC. This clonotype was found a few times. Its matching antigen is unknown. TCRdb re-derived calls from the RACE reads in MiXCR, one entry per CDR3 protein. The sample lists more than 70,000 distinct CDR3 sequences; roughly 10% were seen once. With V trimmed by 2 bases and J by 4 bases, 4 bases remained unmatched. The CDR3 contains 15 residues. Germline V gives CDR1 SGHDT, CDR2 YYEEEE. Overall study results and limits: PT1 expanded TCR counts correlated positively with patch test score. The number of TCRs above 1 in 1000 frequency did not change after DPC sensitization.

The gene calls are TRBV5-6 and TRBJ2-3, with TRBD1 identical over 10 bases. The starting material was whole blood, obtained in connection with sensitization to the hapten diphenylcyclopropenone (DPC). The source of this sequence is a man aged 18 to 35 with alopecia areata. Some clones in this sample may be carry-over from other donors' samples. The CDR3 region is CASSFGTGVADTQYF. In nucleotides, the CDR3 is TGTGCCAGCAGCTTCGGGACAGGGGTGGCAGATACGCAGTATTTT.